The clone carrying this T cell receptor beta chain was seen a few times. This sample is drawn from a study of cytomegalovirus exposure and HLA in healthy donors. Study context: Falling in the Caucasian-associated ancestry cluster were about 80% of under 450 genotyped donors.

Trimming shortened V by 2 bases and J by 0 bases, and 12 bases separated the two germline ends. The germline CDR1 and CDR2 sequences are SGHVS and FQNEAQ. The CDR3 extends over 16 amino acids. The primer mix had 60 Vbeta and 13 Jbeta primers. The method was immunoSEQ multiplex PCR; TCRdb's version includes in-frame clones alone and lacks a portion of them. The sample includes roughly 200,000 clones, 85% seen only once; the top ten take about 2%. This clonotype was sampled from a woman between 50 and 59 years old in good health and CMV-seronegative. Sequencing was performed on PBMCs. This sequence joins TRBV7-8 and TRBJ2-3; the D gene is possibly TRBD2 (6 bases). The CDR3 DNA sequence: TGTGCCAGCAGCTTAAGGGACTCCGATAGCACAGATACGCAGTATTTT. It specifies CASSLRDSDSTDTQYF.